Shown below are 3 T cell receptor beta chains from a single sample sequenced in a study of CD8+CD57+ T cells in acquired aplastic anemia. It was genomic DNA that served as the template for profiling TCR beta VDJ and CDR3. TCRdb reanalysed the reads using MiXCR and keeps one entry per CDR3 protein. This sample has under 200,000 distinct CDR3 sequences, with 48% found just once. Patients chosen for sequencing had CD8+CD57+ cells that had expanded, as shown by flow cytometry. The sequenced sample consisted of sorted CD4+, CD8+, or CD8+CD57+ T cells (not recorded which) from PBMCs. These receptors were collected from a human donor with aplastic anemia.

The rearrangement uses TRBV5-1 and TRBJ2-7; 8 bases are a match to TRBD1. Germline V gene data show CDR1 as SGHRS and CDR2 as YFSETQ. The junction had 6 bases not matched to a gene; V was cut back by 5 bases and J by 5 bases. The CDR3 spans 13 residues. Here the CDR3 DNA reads TGCGCCAGCAGTCGGCAGGGGGCACACGAGCAGTACTTC. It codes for CASSRQGAHEQYF.

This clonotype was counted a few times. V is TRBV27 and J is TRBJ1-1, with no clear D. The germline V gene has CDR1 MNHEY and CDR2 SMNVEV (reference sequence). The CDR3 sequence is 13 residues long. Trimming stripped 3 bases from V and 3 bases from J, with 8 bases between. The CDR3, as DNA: TGTGCCAGCAGTTTGTCGACTTACACTGAAGCTTTCTTT. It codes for CASSLSTYTEAFF.

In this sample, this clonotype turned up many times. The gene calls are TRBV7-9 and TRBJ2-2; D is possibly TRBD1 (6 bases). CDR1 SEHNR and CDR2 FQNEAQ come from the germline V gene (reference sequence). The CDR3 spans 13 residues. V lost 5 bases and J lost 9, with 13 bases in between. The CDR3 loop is CASSTQGTRELFF. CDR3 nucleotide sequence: TGTGCCAGCAGCACACAGGGAACCAGGGAGCTGTTTTTT.